Listed here are 15 T cell receptor beta chains from one sample, sequenced in a study of blood T cell repertoires in COVID-19. Using immunoSEQ multiplex PCR, the repertoire was profiled, and TCRdb retains in-frame clones only, with some absent. The profile shows about 70,000 clones, 87% of them singletons. Sequenced sample: peripheral blood. Every receptor here comes from a woman younger than 30 with acute or convalescent COVID-19.

The chain combines TRBV7-2 with TRBJ1-6, with 10 bases matching TRBD1. This CDR3 has 15 residues. Trimming took 5 bases from V and 10 from J; bases not matched to a gene: 8. Germline-derived CDR1 and CDR2 are SGHTA and FQGNSA. For the CDR3, the DNA is TGTGCCAGCAGCGTAAGGACAGGGGGGGGATCACCCCTCCACTTT. Amino acids: CASSVRTGGGSPLHF.

The chain employs TRBV5-1 and TRBJ2-5, with 8 bases identical to TRBD2. The CDR3 totals 14 residues. Losses at the gene ends were 4 bases for V and 4 bases for J; bases not matched to a gene: 6. Germline assignment: CDR1 SGHRS and CDR2 YFSETQ. CDR3 sequence: CASSPAGGAETQYF. Here the CDR3 DNA reads TGCGCCAGCAGCCCCGCGGGGGGCGCAGAGACCCAGTACTTC.

The V call is TRBV4-1, the J call TRBJ1-4; TRBD1 is a possible D gene (5 bases). The CDR3 totals 16 residues. Germline-derived CDR1 and CDR2 are MGHRA and YSYEKL. Trimming took off 1 base at V and 8 bases at J, with 17 bases between the two ends. The CDR3 bases are TGCGCCAGCAGCCAAGCCGGGGACTCTGGGAGAGAAAAACTGTTTTTT. Encoded protein: CASSQAGDSGREKLFF.

This chain joins TRBV4-2 and TRBJ1-4; 7 bases are a match to TRBD1. CDR3 size: 16 residues. J lost 7 bases, V lost 0 bases, and 8 bases had no gene match. Looked up from germline, CDR1 is LGHNA and CDR2 is YNFKEQ. In nucleotides, the CDR3 is TGTGCCAGCAGCCAAGAGCGTAGGGCAGGGGGTGAAAAACTGTTTTTT. Its translation: CASSQERRAGGEKLFF.

Only a few counts were recorded for this clone. This chain connects TRBV6-5 to TRBJ1-6, with 8 bases that match TRBD1. Germline loops: CDR1 MNHEY, CDR2 SVGAGI. Trimming cost V 8 bases and J 10 bases; bases outside gene matches: 10. This CDR3 comprises 14 residues. The CDR3 DNA follows: TGTGCCAGCGTCCGGGACAGGAGAGTCTCACCCCTCCACTTT. This encodes CASVRDRRVSPLHF.

V and J are TRBV4-1 and TRBJ2-7, with D hard to call. This CDR3 region has 14 residues. Trimming cost V 3 bases and J 4 bases, with 13 bases left between them. The V gene's germline CDR1 is MGHRA and CDR2 YSYEKL. The CDR3 here is CASSQFVGQYEQYF. DNA of the CDR3: TGCGCCAGCAGCCAGTTTGTGGGCCAATACGAGCAGTACTTC.

The genes are TRBV6-5 and TRBJ2-3, with 8 bases that match TRBD2. V shed 6 bases and J 8 bases; nucleotides not matched to a gene: 13. The CDR3 sequence is 15 residues long. Germline V gene lookup returns CDR1 MNHEY and CDR2 SVGAGI. The CDR3 sequence: CASSALAEGQATQYF. CDR3 nucleotide sequence: TGTGCCAGCAGCGCACTAGCGGAGGGGCAAGCTACGCAGTATTTT.

This clone showed up just a few times. The chain links TRBV18 to TRBJ1-4; the match to TRBD1 covers 9 bases. Trimming took 5 bases from V and 7 from J; bases not matched to a gene: 8. CDR1 and CDR2 (germline): KGHSH, LQKENI. The CDR3 runs 15 residues. Here the CDR3 reads CASSTTGGDGEKLFF. CDR3 coding DNA: TGTGCCAGCTCAACCACAGGGGGCGACGGTGAAAAACTGTTTTTT.

The chain links TRBV29-1 to TRBJ1-2, with D possibly matching TRBD1 (5 bases). This CDR3 is built from 13 residues. V was shortened by 2 bases and J by 5 bases, with 12 bases between the two germline ends. From germline, CDR1 is SQVTM and CDR2 ANQGSEA. The CDR3 DNA reads TGCAGCGTTGAAACCCCAGGGAAGTATGGCTACACCTTC. Its translation is CSVETPGKYGYTF.

The chain has TRBV6-6 and TRBJ1-2, with D possibly TRBD1 on 5 matching bases. This CDR3 has 13 residues. Germline CDR1 reads MNHNY; CDR2 reads SVGAGI (reference sequence). V was trimmed by 8 bases and J by 0 bases, leaving 10 bases between them. The CDR3: CASSLGANYGYTF. The CDR3 DNA sequence: TGTGCCAGCTCTTTAGGGGCTAACTATGGCTACACCTTC.

The chain employs TRBV6-1 and TRBJ1-2; TRBD1 might be the D (6 bases). Germline loops: CDR1 MNHNS, CDR2 SASEGT. The CDR3 has 13 amino acids. The V and J ends lost 10 bases and 7 bases respectively, with 19 bases between them. The CDR3 here is CATYRESVFGYTF. The CDR3 DNA follows: TGTGCCACATACAGGGAGTCGGTTTTTGGCTACACCTTC.

The CDR3 nucleotides are TGTGCCAGCAGGGAGGACTATCCACGGGATACGCAGTATTTT. This sequence encodes CASREDYPRDTQYF. The chain is built from TRBV6-5 and TRBJ2-3; D perhaps matches TRBD2 (6 bases). The germline V gene encodes CDR1 MNHEY and CDR2 SVGAGI. V dropped 6 bases and J dropped 6 bases, with 16 bases sitting between them. The CDR3 covers 14 residues.

The chain is built from TRBV29-1 and TRBJ2-1; TRBD1 might be the D (6 bases). Trimming took off 6 bases at V and 7 bases at J, with 10 bases between the two ends. The CDR3 has 11 amino acids. Germline CDR1 and CDR2: SQVTM and ANQGSEA. The CDR3 DNA reads TGCAGCGTCCACGACAGGAATGAGCAGTTCTTC. Translating gives CSVHDRNEQFF.

The chain employs TRBV19 and TRBJ2-1, with D possibly being TRBD2 (5 bases). CDR1 and CDR2 from the germline V gene are LNHDA and SQIVND (reference sequence). The CDR3 has 14 residues. Trimming removed 6 bases at V and 0 bases at J, with 9 bases between. The CDR3 DNA sequence: TGTGCCAGTAGCCGTGGGAGCTCCTACAATGAGCAGTTCTTC. Its translation is CASSRGSSYNEQFF.

This chain connects TRBV6-2 or TRBV6-3 to TRBJ2-7, with D possibly TRBD2 on 5 matching bases. CDR1 is MNHEY, CDR2 SVGEGT, per germline. The CDR3 has 16 residues. With 5 bases removed from V and 6 bases from J, the gap between germline ends came to 23 bases. CDR3 protein: CASSTSLVSGNGEQYF. The CDR3 nucleotides read TGTGCCAGCAGTACATCACTAGTTTCCGGTAATGGCGAGCAGTACTTC.